The 23 T cell receptor beta chains in this list originate from one sample, sequenced in a study of shared clonotypes between healthy human individuals. Method: immunoSEQ multiplex PCR; TCRdb's copy keeps in-frame clones and lacks some. Among some 1,100,000 clones listed, 75% to 80% were seen once. Sequenced sample: memory CD4+ T cells from PBMCs. The subset: CD45RA-negative fraction. The receptors shown here come from a man aged 18 to 30 in good health. Some clones in this sample may be carry-over from other donors' samples.

This CDR3 is CASSEGQGNTIYF. In nucleotides, the CDR3 is TGTGCCAGCAGCGAAGGACAGGGAAACACCATATATTTT. The chain recombines TRBV7-9 with TRBJ1-3; weak D call: TRBD1 (6 bases). In germline, CDR1 is SEHNR, CDR2 FQNEAQ (reference sequence). The CDR3 is 13 residues long. V was pared by 5 bases and J by 4 bases, with 9 bases between.

V is TRBV6-4 and J is TRBJ1-4; 9 bases map to TRBD1. With 6 bases clipped from V and 5 bases from J, the junction kept 13 bases outside the gene matches. This CDR3 is 17 amino acids long. Germline lookup yields CDR1 MRHNA and CDR2 SNTAGT. The CDR3 DNA follows: TGTGCCAGCAGGTCCGGGACAGGGCCCAAACCAAATGAAAAACTGTTTTTT. It yields the protein CASRSGTGPKPNEKLFF.

A remark on this clone: This same CDR3 is encoded by further DNA sequences in the sample. The chain joins TRBV7-8 to TRBJ1-2, with D unresolved. The CDR3 totals 12 residues. CDR1 is SGHVS and CDR2 is FQNEAQ in the germline V gene. V was cut by 3 bases and J by 2 bases, with 4 bases left in between. The CDR3 here is CASSFSNYGYTF. The CDR3 DNA reads TGTGCCAGCAGCTTTTCAAACTATGGCTACACCTTC.

In the case of this clone: Additional DNA sequences in this sample encode the identical CDR3. The V gene is TRBV5-1, the J gene TRBJ2-3; 10 positions match TRBD2. V lost 1 base, J lost 4 bases, and 3 bases stayed unmatched. CDR1 is SGHRS and CDR2 is YFSETQ in the germline V gene. This CDR3 region has 15 residues. The CDR3 here is CASSLPSGSPDTQYF. The DNA of the CDR3 is TGCGCCAGCAGCTTGCCTAGCGGGAGTCCAGATACGCAGTATTTT.

This clone was counted between two and nine times. Distinct nucleotide sequences in the sample also encode this CDR3. The rearrangement joins TRBV9 to TRBJ1-1; D unclear. There are 14 residues in the CDR3. From germline, CDR1 is SGDLS and CDR2 YYNGEE. Trimming removed 0 bases from V and 0 bases from J, with 6 bases in between. CDR3 nucleotides: TGTGCCAGCAGCGTAGTGTCCATGAACACTGAAGCTTTCTTT. Encoded protein: CASSVVSMNTEAFF.

The CDR3, as DNA: TGTGCCAGCAGTTTAGTGGCGGGAGGGTCCTACGAGCAGTACTTC. It is translated as CASSLVAGGSYEQYF. This chain links TRBV2 with TRBJ2-7; 9 bases fit TRBD2. The germline V gene encodes CDR1 SNHLY and CDR2 FYNNEI. V trimming: 5 bases; J trimming: 1 base; junction bases outside the gene matches: 6. The CDR3 runs 15 residues.

The chain has TRBV4-3 and TRBJ2-2; 8 bases match TRBD2. Germline-derived CDR1 and CDR2 are LGHNA and YSLEER. The J segment lost 7 bases and the V segment lost 0 bases, leaving 7 bases of the junction unmatched. This CDR3 is built from 16 residues. The CDR3 region is CASSQDRGGSSGELFF. The DNA of the CDR3 is TGCGCCAGCAGCCAAGATCGGGGGGGCTCCAGCGGGGAGCTGTTTTTT.

The chain joins TRBV19 to TRBJ2-3, with a weak D call TRBD1 (5 bases). CDR3 length equals 17 residues. Germline V gene lookup returns CDR1 LNHDA and CDR2 SQIVND (reference sequence). The V end was cut by 4 bases, the J end by 5 bases, with 22 bases between. CDR3 protein: CASSRFGWARVVDTQYF. CDR3 bases: TGTGCCAGTAGTAGGTTTGGATGGGCCAGGGTGGTAGATACGCAGTATTTT.

This chain links TRBV29-1 with TRBJ2-1; maybe TRBD2 (6 bases). This CDR3 region has 15 residues. V lost 4 bases to trimming and J lost 8 bases, with 21 bases between them. The V gene's germline CDR1 is SQVTM and CDR2 ANQGSEA. The CDR3 nucleotides read TGCAGCGTTGTTATTTGGGACTCACCCGGGGATGAGCAGTTCTTC. This sequence encodes CSVVIWDSPGDEQFF.

With respect to this clone: Other DNA sequences from this sample encode an identical CDR3 as well. The gene calls are TRBV4-2 and TRBJ1-2; the D gene is possibly TRBD1 (6 bases). The CDR3 is 15 amino acids. Trimming left V 0 bases short and J 4 bases short, with 12 bases between. Germline V gene sequence: CDR1 LGHNA, CDR2 YNFKEQ. For the CDR3, the DNA is TGTGCCAGCAGCCAAGATCGGGGCAGGGGCTATGGCTACACCTTC. As protein: CASSQDRGRGYGYTF.

The CDR3 loop is CASSYSVVSGELFF. In DNA, the CDR3 is TGTGCCAGCAGTTACTCGGTTGTATCCGGGGAGCTGTTTTTT. The chain joins TRBV6-6 to TRBJ2-2, with no clear D. The CDR3 is made up of 14 amino acids. CDR1 is MNHNY and CDR2 is SVGAGI in the germline V gene (reference sequence). V lost 0 bases to trimming and J lost 6 bases, with 8 bases between them.

For this clone: At the DNA level, this CDR3 is encoded by other sequences in the same sample as well. This sequence joins TRBV5-1 and TRBJ1-3; 7 bases are a match to TRBD1. CDR1 and CDR2 (germline): SGHRS, YFSETQ. CDR3 length equals 15 residues. V lost 4 bases and J lost 0; bases outside the gene matches: 4. Written as DNA, the CDR3 is TGCGCCAGCAGCCCGGACAGGAGCTCTGGAAACACCATATATTTT. Translated, it gives CASSPDRSSGNTIYF.

This clone has only one observation. The chain is built from TRBV5-1 and TRBJ1-3; tentatively, D is TRBD1 (6 bases). The V gene lost 3 bases and the J gene lost 4 bases, with 14 bases spanning the gap. The CDR3 has 15 amino acids. Germline V gives CDR1 SGHRS, CDR2 YFSETQ. CDR3 coding DNA: TGCGCCAGCAGCTCTTCCGGGACAACCGGAAACACCATATATTTT. It codes for CASSSSGTTGNTIYF.

This chain's CDR3 is CASSFQPSSYNEQFF. Here the CDR3 DNA reads TGTGCCAGCAGTTTTCAGCCTAGCTCCTACAATGAGCAGTTCTTC. This chain uses TRBV27 with TRBJ2-1; D is unclear. V lost 3 bases to trimming and J lost 0 bases, with 9 bases between them. CDR3 size: 15 residues. CDR1 and CDR2 from the germline V gene are MNHEY and SMNVEV (reference sequence).

In this sample, this clone turned up a few times. The chain recombines TRBV7-9 with TRBJ2-5; 8 bases map to TRBD1. The CDR3 spans 16 residues. Germline V CDR1 and CDR2: SEHNR, FQNEAQ (reference sequence). J lost 5 bases, V lost 1 base, and 9 bases had no gene match. CDR3 sequence reads: CASSLGPGQGSETQYF. The DNA for the CDR3 is TGTGCCAGCAGCTTAGGTCCCGGACAGGGATCGGAGACCCAGTACTTC.

This chain connects TRBV28 to TRBJ2-7, with D tentatively TRBD1 or TRBD2 (6 bases each). The germline CDR1 and CDR2 sequences are MDHEN and SYDVKM. The V end lost 6 bases, the J end lost 7 bases, and 13 bases lay between the germline ends. The CDR3 is 12 amino acids. The CDR3 region has the DNA TGTGCCAGCAGGGGTTTAGGGGGGGAGCAGTACTTC. As protein: CASRGLGGEQYF.

This chain joins TRBV5-1 and TRBJ2-7; 8 positions match TRBD1. This CDR3 contains 14 residues. The V and J ends lost 4 bases and 5 bases, in that order; junction bases with no gene match: 8. Germline V lookup: CDR1 SGHRS, CDR2 YFSETQ. The CDR3 region has the DNA TGCGCCAGCAGCCCAGGACAGGGCGCGGACGAGCAGTACTTC. This translates into CASSPGQGADEQYF.

Here the CDR3 DNA reads TGTGCCAGCAGCGCCGGGGTGGGGCTCGGGAGCTCCTACGAGCAGTACTTC. Its translation: CASSAGVGLGSSYEQYF. This chain joins TRBV9 and TRBJ2-7; a possible D gene is TRBD2 (6 bases). This CDR3 has 17 residues. V was shortened by 3 bases and J by 0 bases, with 19 bases between the two germline ends. CDR1 SGDLS and CDR2 YYNGEE come from the germline V gene.

The chain recombines TRBV9 with TRBJ2-7, with D perhaps matching TRBD1 (5 bases). V was shortened by 4 bases and J by 7 bases, with 21 bases between the two germline ends. The CDR3 extends over 15 amino acids. Looked up from germline, CDR1 is SGDLS and CDR2 is YYNGEE. Written as DNA, the CDR3 is TGTGCCAGCAGCCCCCTGACTCAGGGCCTCGGGGAGCAGTACTTC. It encodes CASSPLTQGLGEQYF.

This clone was counted ten times or more. This rearrangement joins TRBV7-2 to TRBJ2-7; TRBD2 matches 9 bases. This CDR3 is built from 14 residues. The trim removed 3 bases at V and 7 bases at J, leaving 7 bases unmatched. CDR1 and CDR2 (germline): SGHTA, FQGNSA. The DNA for the CDR3 is TGTGCCAGCAGCTTGCGGGAGGGCCAAGGGGAGCAGTACTTC. Encoded protein: CASSLREGQGEQYF.

This clone has only a few counts. The V gene is TRBV29-1, the J gene TRBJ2-7; D is unclear. CDR3 size: 14 residues. Germline CDR1 reads SQVTM; CDR2 reads ANQGSEA. Trimming cost V 2 bases and J 7 bases, with 18 bases left between them. CDR3 region: CSVENHWGSGEQYF. In DNA form, the CDR3 reads TGCAGCGTTGAAAACCACTGGGGTTCGGGTGAGCAGTACTTC.

J is TRBJ2-6 and V is TRBV6-1, with D maybe TRBD1 (5 bases). This CDR3 spans 19 amino acids. The V gene lost 0 bases and the J gene lost 0 bases, with 15 bases spanning the gap. The germline V gene has CDR1 MNHNS and CDR2 SASEGT. The CDR3 here is CASSEAAGMVGSGANVLTF. The CDR3 bases are TGTGCCAGCAGTGAAGCGGCAGGGATGGTAGGCTCTGGGGCCAACGTCCTGACTTTC.

In regard to this clone: At the DNA level, this CDR3 is encoded by other sequences in the same sample as well. The chain has TRBV19 and TRBJ1-1, with D possibly TRBD1 on 5 matching bases. Germline assignment: CDR1 LNHDA and CDR2 SQIVND (reference sequence). Trimming took off 1 base at V and 3 bases at J, with 9 bases between the two ends. The CDR3 covers 14 residues. Here the CDR3 DNA reads TGTGCCAGTAGTATAGCCGGGGCCGACACTGAAGCTTTCTTT. Amino acids: CASSIAGADTEAFF. Complete variable domain (other parts from reference TRBV19 and TRBJ1-1): DGGITQSPKYLFRKEGQNVTLSCEQNLNHDAMYWYRQDPGQGLRLIYYSQIVNDFQKGDIAEGYSVSREKKESFPLTVTSAQKNPTAFYLCASSIAGADTEAFFGQGTRLTVV.